This entry lists 23 T cell receptor beta chains sequenced from one sample in a study of blood T cell repertoires in COVID-19. Using immunoSEQ multiplex PCR, the repertoire was profiled, and TCRdb retains in-frame clones only, with some absent. In the table there are around 700,000 clones, 80% to 90% of which are singletons. The sequenced material came from peripheral blood. The receptors come from a woman between 18 and 30 years old with acute or convalescent COVID-19.

The rearrangement joins TRBV5-1 to TRBJ1-6; D call uncertain. Trimming pared 4 bases from V and 7 bases from J, leaving 18 bases between. CDR3 length equals 16 residues. The germline V gene has CDR1 SGHRS and CDR2 YFSETQ. In DNA, the CDR3 is TGCGCCAGCAGCCTAGGCCCGGCTCGGGAGAATTCACCCCTCCACTTT. It encodes CASSLGPARENSPLHF.

This clone was seen just once. The chain employs TRBV11-2 and TRBJ1-1, with 7 positions matching TRBD1. Germline V lookup: CDR1 SGHAT, CDR2 FQNNGV. With V trimmed by 3 bases and J by 4 bases, 5 bases remained unmatched. CDR3 size: 14 residues. CDR3 residues: CASSFRGPGTEAFF. DNA for the CDR3: TGTGCCAGCAGCTTTAGGGGGCCGGGCACTGAAGCTTTCTTT.

The J gene is TRBJ1-2, the V gene TRBV12-5, with 11 nucleotides matching TRBD1. V shed 6 bases and J 6 bases; nucleotides not matched to a gene: 15. The CDR3 is made up of 17 amino acids. Germline lookup yields CDR1 LGHNT and CDR2 FRNRAP. The CDR3 DNA sequence: TGTGCTAGTGGCTCTGGGACAGGGGGTGAGGAATGGGATGGCTACACCTTC. It translates to CASGSGTGGEEWDGYTF.

This chain links TRBV5-1 with TRBJ2-6, with TRBD1 identical over 7 bases. CDR3 length: 18 amino acids. Trimming took 0 bases from V and 1 from J; bases not matched to a gene: 7. Germline loops: CDR1 SGHRS, CDR2 YFSETQ. Written as DNA, the CDR3 is TGCGCCAGCAGCTTGGGGACAGGACCTTCATCTGGGGCCAACGTCCTGACTTTC. Its translation is CASSLGTGPSSGANVLTF.

This clone was detected only once. The chain links TRBV6-2 or TRBV6-3 to TRBJ1-5; D is unclear. The CDR3 consists of 13 residues. Between the trimmed V and J ends, which lost 4 bases and 0 bases, there was a span of 4 bases. Germline V gives CDR1 MNHEY, CDR2 SVGEGT. The CDR3 is CASSWSSNQPQHF. The CDR3 DNA reads TGTGCCAGCAGTTGGAGTAGCAATCAGCCCCAGCATTTT.

The chain combines TRBV19 with TRBJ1-1; TRBD1 aligns across 7 bases. The CDR3 spans 12 residues. Germline trimming cut 6 bases from V and 8 bases from J; bases unmatched to any gene: 6. Looked up from germline, CDR1 is LNHDA and CDR2 is SQIVND (reference sequence). The CDR3 is CASSPRGIEAFF. The CDR3 nucleotides read TGTGCCAGTAGCCCCAGGGGGATCGAAGCTTTCTTT.

The chain couples TRBV12-3 or TRBV12-4 to TRBJ1-2; 11 nucleotides line up with TRBD1. V shed 5 bases and J 8 bases; nucleotides not matched to a gene: 4. The CDR3 loop spans 13 amino acids. Written as DNA, the CDR3 is TGTGCCAGCAGTGGGGGACAGGGGGGCGGCTACACCTTC. Translating it yields CASSGGQGGGYTF.

The sample holds one count of this clone. The chain employs TRBV6-5 and TRBJ1-2; TRBD1 matches at 7 bases. The length of the CDR3 is 15 residues. Germline values: CDR1 MNHEY, CDR2 SVGAGI. Trimming cost V 8 bases and J 6 bases; bases outside gene matches: 15. CDR3 in DNA: TGTGCCAGCTCATTGGGACAGTTATTTGGCGATGGCTACACCTTC. It encodes CASSLGQLFGDGYTF.

The chain carries TRBV5-1 and TRBJ2-1; 9 nucleotides align to TRBD2. The germline V gene encodes CDR1 SGHRS and CDR2 YFSETQ. This CDR3 has 17 residues. V lost 4 bases to trimming and J lost 11 bases; unmatched junction nucleotides: 19. The CDR3 sequence is CASSPRGEAGGLKKQFF. For the CDR3, the DNA is TGCGCCAGCAGCCCCCGAGGCGAAGCGGGGGGTTTAAAAAAGCAGTTCTTC.

The J gene is TRBJ1-1, the V gene TRBV2; 7 bases agree with TRBD1. The CDR3 contains 13 residues. Per germline, CDR1 SNHLY and CDR2 FYNNEI. V trimming: 1 base; J trimming: 11 bases; junction bases outside the gene matches: 7. The CDR3 nucleotides are TGTGCCAGCAGTGAAGGATCACAGGGGTGGGCTTTCTTT. The encoded protein is CASSEGSQGWAFF.

About this clone: Other nucleotide sequences in the sample specify the same CDR3. The chain links TRBV11-2 to TRBJ2-7; TRBD1 might be the D (5 bases). Germline V gene lookup returns CDR1 SGHAT and CDR2 FQNNGV. The CDR3 runs 13 residues. V dropped 1 base and J dropped 3 bases, with 7 bases sitting between them. The CDR3 nucleotides read TGTGCCAGCAGCTTAGGACAGAGCTACGAGCAGTACTTC. Its protein product is CASSLGQSYEQYF.

This chain connects TRBV28 to TRBJ2-7; D gene unclear. CDR1 and CDR2 (germline): MDHEN, SYDVKM. Between the trimmed V and J ends, which lost 3 bases and 2 bases, there was a span of 11 bases. The CDR3 loop spans 14 amino acids. CDR3 sequence (DNA): TGTGCCAGCAGTTTGATCTTGAGAGCCTACGAGCAGTACTTC. It specifies CASSLILRAYEQYF.

The chain joins TRBV9 to TRBJ2-1; 12 bases fit TRBD2. Germline assignment: CDR1 SGDLS and CDR2 YYNGEE. The length of the CDR3 is 15 residues. J was trimmed by 2 bases and V by 4 bases; bases with no gene match: 1. In DNA form, the CDR3 reads TGTGCCAGCAGCCCTAGCGGGGGGGCCTACAATGAGCAGTTCTTC. Protein product: CASSPSGGAYNEQFF.

The rearrangement uses TRBV5-1 and TRBJ2-7; TRBD1 aligns across 10 bases. Germline V gene data show CDR1 as SGHRS and CDR2 as YFSETQ. J gave up 4 bases and V 5 bases, and 9 bases lay outside the gene matches. The CDR3 covers 15 residues. Written as DNA, the CDR3 is TGCGCCAGCAGGGTTGGAGGACAGGGGGTTTACGAGCAGTACTTC. This encodes CASRVGGQGVYEQYF.

This clone showed up just once. The V and J genes are TRBV7-9 and TRBJ1-4; perhaps TRBD1 as D (5 bases). This CDR3 region has 15 residues. V shed 4 bases and J shed 6 bases, with 15 bases lying between them. From germline, CDR1 is SEHNR and CDR2 FQNEAQ (reference sequence). CDR3 amino acids: CASSSQGSGHEKLFF. Written as DNA, the CDR3 is TGTGCCAGCAGCTCGCAGGGTAGCGGCCATGAAAAACTGTTTTTT.

This chain uses TRBV15 with TRBJ2-1; 8 positions match TRBD1. There are 16 residues in the CDR3. CDR1 is LNHNV and CDR2 is YYDKDF in the germline V gene (reference sequence). The V segment lost 1 base and the J segment 6 bases; nucleotides outside the gene matches: 8. The CDR3 region has the DNA TGTGCCACCAGCAGAGGTCGTGGAACAGGGGGCAATGAGCAGTTCTTC. This sequence encodes CATSRGRGTGGNEQFF.

The rearrangement uses TRBV11-2 and TRBJ1-2; 10 bases map to TRBD1. The J segment lost 6 bases and the V segment lost 4 bases, leaving 14 bases of the junction unmatched. Per germline, CDR1 SGHAT and CDR2 FQNNGV. The CDR3 has 17 residues. Written as DNA, the CDR3 is TGTGCCAGCAGCTCATCCCCCGGGACAGGGGTTCAAGATGGCTACACCTTC. Translation gives CASSSSPGTGVQDGYTF.

The V gene is TRBV6-5, the J gene TRBJ2-7, with 9 positions matching TRBD1. Trimming at V came to 0 bases and at J to 3 bases, leaving 6 bases not matched to a gene. The CDR3 consists of 16 residues. In germline, CDR1 is MNHEY, CDR2 SVGAGI. CDR3 in amino acids: CASSYSTGTGIYEQYF. In DNA form, the CDR3 reads TGTGCCAGCAGTTACTCGACCGGGACAGGGATCTACGAGCAGTACTTC.

This clone was observed a few times. V gene TRBV18 combines with J gene TRBJ1-6, with 7 positions matching TRBD1. Germline V gene sequence: CDR1 KGHSH, CDR2 LQKENI. This CDR3 spans 17 amino acids. Unmatched junction bases numbered 6, after V lost 4 bases and J lost 0 bases. In DNA, the CDR3 is TGTGCCAGCTCACAGGACAGGCTGAGCTCCTATAATTCACCCCTCCACTTT. Protein sequence: CASSQDRLSSYNSPLHF. The whole variable domain, remainder taken from reference TRBV18 and TRBJ1-6, is NAGVMQNPRHLVRRRGQEARLRCSPMKGHSHVYWYRQLPEEGLKFMVYLQKENIIDESGMPKERFSAEFPKEGPSILRIQQVVRGDSAAYFCASSQDRLSSYNSPLHFGNGTRLTVT.

The chain employs TRBV5-1 and TRBJ1-1; D gene ambiguous. CDR3 length: 14 residues. Germline CDR1 reads SGHRS; CDR2 reads YFSETQ. The ends were cut back, 2 bases at V and 1 base at J, with 9 bases in the middle. CDR3 DNA: TGCGCCAGCAGCTTATTAGAGGGGAACACTGAAGCTTTCTTT. Its translation is CASSLLEGNTEAFF. Supplemented by reference TRBV5-1 and TRBJ1-1, the full variable domain reads KAGVTQTPRYLIKTRGQQVTLSCSPISGHRSVSWYQQTPGQGLQFLFEYFSETQRNKGNFPGRFSGRQFSNSRSEMNVSTLELGDSALYLCASSLLEGNTEAFFGQGTRLTVV.

The J gene is TRBJ2-7, the V gene TRBV30, with a tentative D call TRBD1 (5 bases). CDR3 length: 13 residues. The ends were cut back, 1 base at V and 3 bases at J, with 10 bases in the middle. Germline V gene sequence: CDR1 GTSNPN, CDR2 SVGIG (reference sequence). The chain's CDR3 is CAWSASGNYEQYF. As DNA, the CDR3 is TGTGCCTGGAGTGCCTCAGGGAACTACGAGCAGTACTTC. The full variable domain, rest sourced from reference TRBV30 and TRBJ2-7, is SQTIHQWPATLVQPVGSPLSLECTVEGTSNPNLYWYRQAAGRGLQLLFYSVGIGQISSEVPQNLSASRPQDRQFILSSKKLLLSDSGFYLCAWSASGNYEQYFGPGTRLTVT.

The chain carries TRBV9 and TRBJ2-1, with D possibly matching TRBD2 (6 bases). The length of the CDR3 is 16 residues. Germline values: CDR1 SGDLS, CDR2 YYNGEE. Trimming shortened V by 4 bases and J by 9 bases, and 23 bases separated the two germline ends. In nucleotides, the CDR3 is TGTGCCAGCAGCTTAAACACTAGGACCCTCGGGAGTGAGCAGTTCTTC. It yields the protein CASSLNTRTLGSEQFF. The full variable domain, in which reference TRBV9 and TRBJ2-1 provide the parts outside the CDR3, is DSGVTQTPKHLITATGQRVTLRCSPRSGDLSVYWYQQSLDQGLQFLIQYYNGEERAKGNILERFSAQQFPDLHSELNLSSLELGDSALYFCASSLNTRTLGSEQFFGPGTRLTVL.

The CDR3 DNA sequence: TGTGCCAGCCAAAAGACTCCCCGAACCTCCCGGGACAGGGATTGGAACACTGAAGCTTTCTTT. Its translation is CASQKTPRTSRDRDWNTEAFF. The chain links TRBV28 to TRBJ1-1; 9 positions agree with TRBD1. The germline gives CDR1 MDHEN, CDR2 SYDVKM. Germline trimming cut 8 bases from V and 1 base from J; bases unmatched to any gene: 26. The length of the CDR3 is 21 residues.